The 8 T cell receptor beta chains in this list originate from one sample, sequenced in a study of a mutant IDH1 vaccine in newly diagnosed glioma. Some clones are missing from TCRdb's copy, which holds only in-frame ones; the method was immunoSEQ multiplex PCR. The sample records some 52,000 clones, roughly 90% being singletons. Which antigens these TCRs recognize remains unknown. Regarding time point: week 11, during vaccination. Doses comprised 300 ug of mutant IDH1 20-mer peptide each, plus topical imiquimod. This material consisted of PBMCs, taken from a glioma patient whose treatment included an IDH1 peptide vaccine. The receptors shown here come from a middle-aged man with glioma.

The CDR3 here is CASSPRQWSSYEQYF. CDR3 DNA sequence: TGTGCCAGCTCCCCTCGACAGTGGAGCTCCTACGAGCAGTACTTC. The V call is TRBV7-9, the J call TRBJ2-7, with D possibly being TRBD1 (5 bases). CDR3 length: 15 amino acids. The germline V and J ends were trimmed by 8 bases and 0 bases, with 17 bases remaining between them. CDR1 is SEHNR, CDR2 FQNEAQ, per germline (reference sequence).

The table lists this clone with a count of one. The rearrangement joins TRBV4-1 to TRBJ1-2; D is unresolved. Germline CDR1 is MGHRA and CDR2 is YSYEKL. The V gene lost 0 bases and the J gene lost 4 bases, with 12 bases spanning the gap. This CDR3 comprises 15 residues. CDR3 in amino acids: CASSQDLSRFYGYTF. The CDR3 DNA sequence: TGCGCCAGCAGCCAAGATTTGTCCAGATTCTATGGCTACACCTTC.

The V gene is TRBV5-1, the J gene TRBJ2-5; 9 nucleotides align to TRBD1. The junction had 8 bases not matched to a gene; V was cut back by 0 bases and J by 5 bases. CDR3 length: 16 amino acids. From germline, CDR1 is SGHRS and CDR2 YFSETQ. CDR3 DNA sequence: TGCGCCAGCAGCTTGGGAAAAACAGGGGGCCGGGAGACCCAGTACTTC. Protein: CASSLGKTGGRETQYF.

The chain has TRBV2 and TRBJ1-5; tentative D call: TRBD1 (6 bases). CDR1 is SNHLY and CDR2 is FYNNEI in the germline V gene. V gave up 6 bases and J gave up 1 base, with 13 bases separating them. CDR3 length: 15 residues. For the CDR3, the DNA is TGTGCCAGCAGCCCCCAGGGGCTAAGCAATCAGCCCCAGCATTTT. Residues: CASSPQGLSNQPQHF. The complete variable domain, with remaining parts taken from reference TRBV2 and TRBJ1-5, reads EPEVTQTPSHQVTQMGQEVILRCVPISNHLYFYWYRQILGQKVEFLVSFYNNEISEKSEIFDDQFSVERPDGSNFTLKIRSTKLEDSAMYFCASSPQGLSNQPQHFGDGTRLSIL.

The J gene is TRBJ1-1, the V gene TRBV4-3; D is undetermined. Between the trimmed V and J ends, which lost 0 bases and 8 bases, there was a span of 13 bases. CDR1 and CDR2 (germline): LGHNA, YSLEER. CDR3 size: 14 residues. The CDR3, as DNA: TGCGCCAGCAGCCAAGATTACGGGCTTCTGGAAGCTTTCTTT. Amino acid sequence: CASSQDYGLLEAFF.

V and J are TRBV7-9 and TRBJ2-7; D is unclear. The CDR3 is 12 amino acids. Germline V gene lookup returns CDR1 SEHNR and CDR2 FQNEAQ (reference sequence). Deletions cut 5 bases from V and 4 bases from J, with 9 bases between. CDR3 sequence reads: CASSPMGYEQYF. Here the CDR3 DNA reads TGTGCCAGCAGCCCGATGGGGTACGAGCAGTACTTC.

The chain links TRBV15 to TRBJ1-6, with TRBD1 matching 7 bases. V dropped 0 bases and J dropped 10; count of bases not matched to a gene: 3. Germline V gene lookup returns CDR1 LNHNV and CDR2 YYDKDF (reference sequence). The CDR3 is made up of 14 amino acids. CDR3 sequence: CATSRDFRGSPLHF. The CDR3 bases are TGTGCCACCAGCAGAGACTTCAGGGGGTCACCCCTCCACTTT.

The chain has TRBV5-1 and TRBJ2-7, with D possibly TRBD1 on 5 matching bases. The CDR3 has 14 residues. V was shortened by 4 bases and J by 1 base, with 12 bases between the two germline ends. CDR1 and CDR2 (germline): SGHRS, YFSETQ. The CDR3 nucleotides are TGCGCCAGCAGCAACATCCCAGGGTCCTACGAGCAGTACTTC. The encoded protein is CASSNIPGSYEQYF.